The 9 T cell receptor beta chains presented below share a single source sample, sequenced in a study of T cell clones after liver transplantation. Libraries were prepared by immunoSEQ multiplex PCR; TCRdb keeps only in-frame clonotypes and omits some of them. The sample has 20,000 to 25,000 clones, over 85% seen once; the top ten hold 25%. This material consisted of CD8+ T cells from blood, taken about 27 months after liver transplant. Every receptor here comes from a human patient who received a liver transplant. Among the T cells, some may be from the graft donor.

This chain's CDR3 is CATRGPRHTGELFF. As DNA, the CDR3 is TGTGCCACCCGGGGGCCTAGACACACCGGGGAGCTGTTTTTT. The chain combines TRBV7-9 with TRBJ2-2; perhaps D is TRBD1 or TRBD2 (6 bases each). The V gene's germline CDR1 is SEHNR and CDR2 FQNEAQ (reference sequence). Trimming left V 10 bases short and J 3 bases short, with 15 bases between. The CDR3 runs to 14 residues.

The rearrangement joins TRBV4-1 to TRBJ1-6; D is unresolved. This CDR3 has 13 residues. V lost 2 bases and J lost 5, with 4 bases in between. CDR1 MGHRA and CDR2 YSYEKL come from the germline V gene. The CDR3 DNA reads TGCGCCAGCAGCCAACTTAATAATTCACCCCTCCACTTT. This codes for CASSQLNNSPLHF.

The chain employs TRBV27 and TRBJ1-1; D is perhaps TRBD1 (5 bases). Between the trimmed V and J ends, which lost 5 bases and 5 bases, there was a span of 6 bases. Germline V CDR1 and CDR2: MNHEY, SMNVEV (reference sequence). The CDR3 totals 11 residues. The CDR3 sequence: CASSRGTEAFF. CDR3 in DNA: TGTGCCAGCAGTAGGGGAACTGAAGCTTTCTTT.

This chain joins TRBV16 and TRBJ2-5, with D tentatively TRBD1 (6 bases). V shed 2 bases and J shed 0 bases, with 13 bases lying between them. The CDR3 length is 16 residues. Germline CDR1 is KGHSY and CDR2 is FQNENV. As DNA, the CDR3 is TGTGCCAGCAGCCAAGAGCAGGGGTTCTACCAAGAGACCCAGTACTTC. Protein: CASSQEQGFYQETQYF.

In nucleotides, the CDR3 is TGTGCCAGCACCCGGGTAGCGTACAATGAGCAGTTCTTC. It specifies CASTRVAYNEQFF. V usage is TRBV28 and J usage is TRBJ2-1, with TRBD2 as a possible D gene (5 bases). V lost 7 bases, J lost 4 bases, and 11 bases lay in between. The CDR3 extends over 13 amino acids. Germline V gives CDR1 MDHEN, CDR2 SYDVKM.

The J gene is TRBJ2-2, the V gene TRBV5-4, with 7 positions matching TRBD1. Germline CDR1 reads SGHNT; CDR2 reads YYREEE (reference sequence). V trimming: 1 base; J trimming: 4 bases; junction bases outside the gene matches: 4. This CDR3 spans 15 amino acids. In DNA form, the CDR3 reads TGTGCCAGCAGCTTGAAAACAGGGGCCACCGGGGAGCTGTTTTTT. The encoded protein is CASSLKTGATGELFF.

The chain uses TRBV6-1 and TRBJ2-7, with 9 bases aligning to TRBD1. The V segment lost 4 bases and the J segment 5 bases; nucleotides outside the gene matches: 12. CDR1 is MNHNS, CDR2 SASEGT, per germline. CDR3 length equals 16 residues. CDR3 DNA sequence: TGTGCCAGCAGTGTCTACTCCGGGACAGGGATCCACGAGCAGTACTTC. Its translation is CASSVYSGTGIHEQYF.

The chain has TRBV4-1 and TRBJ1-2, with D perhaps TRBD1 (5 bases). Germline-derived CDR1 and CDR2 are MGHRA and YSYEKL. CDR3 length equals 13 residues. Trimming shortened V by 5 bases and J by 7 bases, and 14 bases separated the two germline ends. The CDR3 region has the DNA TGCGCCAGCAGCTTGCGTGGGGGGTCTGGCTACACCTTC. Residues: CASSLRGGSGYTF.

This clone has just one count. The chain uses TRBV19 and TRBJ1-2, with D possibly being TRBD1 (6 bases). Germline V gene data show CDR1 as LNHDA and CDR2 as SQIVND (reference sequence). Trimming took 9 bases from V and 6 from J, leaving 32 bases between them. This CDR3 has 18 amino acids. The CDR3: CASGGTGTTRAWDHGYTF. CDR3 coding DNA: TGTGCCAGCGGGGGGACCGGGACAACCCGGGCTTGGGACCATGGCTACACCTTC.